This TCR beta chain comes out of a study of memory CD4+ T cells and cytomegalovirus serostatus. Overall study: Of the healthy Belgian adults, fewer than 10 were CMV seropositive and fewer than 30 seronegative. General study results and limits: The CMV-associated TCR signature appears largely within the CD4+ memory repertoire.

The sort gate was single viable CD3+CD4+CD8-CD45RO+ cells for memory CD4+ T cells. The germline V gene has CDR1 MDHEN and CDR2 SYDVKM. The junction had 11 bases not matched to a gene; V was cut back by 4 bases and J by 8 bases. The CDR3 has 16 residues. Remarks on this clone: No antigen is known for it.

TCRdb's table, derived via immunoSEQ multiplex PCR, lists solely in-frame clones and lacks some. The sample consists of 45,000 to 55,000 clones, around 80% of them appearing once. Sequenced input: memory CD4+ T cells from blood. This TCR derives from an adult in good health and CMV-seronegative. This chain uses TRBV28 with TRBJ2-1, with 10 bases aligning to TRBD2. CDR3 nucleotides: TGTGCCAGCAGTTCCGTGTGGGCTAGCGGGAGCGATGAGCAGTTCTTC. This encodes CASSSVWASGSDEQFF. The full variable domain, completed using reference TRBV28 and TRBJ2-1, is DVKVTQSSRYLVKRTGEKVFLECVQDMDHENMFWYRQDPGLGLRLIYFSYDVKMKEKGDIPEGYSVSREKKERFSLILESASTNQTSMYLCASSSVWASGSDEQFFGPGTRLTVL.